The clone carrying this T cell receptor (beta chain) was seen only a few times. MiXCR, applied by TCRdb to the 5' RACE reads, yields one record per CDR3 protein. The table includes approximately 230,000 distinct CDR3 sequences, 15% to 20% detected once. CDR3 length equals 15 residues. V lost 2 bases to trimming and J lost 1 base; unmatched junction nucleotides: 3. Germline V gene lookup returns CDR1 SGHRS and CDR2 YFSETQ. These data originate in a study of T-cell memory formation after mild COVID-19. The genes are TRBV5-1 and TRBJ1-5; TRBD1 agrees at 7 bases. The source is a man between 18 and 35 years old who had mild COVID-19 (a few samples of this study predate the infection). Cell type and time point are not known. The sequencing input was PBMCs or a T cell subset sorted from them (not recorded which). CDR3 DNA: TGCGCCAGCAGCTTCGGGACAGACAGCAATCAGCCCCAGCATTTT. It yields the protein CASSFGTDSNQPQHF.